This T cell receptor (beta chain) is drawn from a study of shared clonotypes between healthy human individuals (dated by TCRdb to about 2020). In terms of the full investigation: Three men and two women, aged 18 to 49 years, made up the cohort. Libraries were prepared and TCR repertoires were sequenced by different laboratories using diverse techniques, in order to increase sequencing depth and limit assay-specific biases. Blood TCR repertoires of about five healthy adults were deeply sequenced to estimate repertoire size and the extent of clonotype sharing between individuals. For each donor, three plates each were used for CD4 naive and CD4 memory, two plates were used for CD8 naive, and one plate was used for CD8 memory. Per donor, leukapheresis produced somewhere between about 0.94 and 10 billion PBMCs.

General study outcomes and caveats: Estimated clonotype richness was generally larger for naive than for memory subsets. Sampling was restricted to blood, and TCR repertoires in tissues likely differ from the TCR repertoires found in blood. Clonotypes shared by all four sorted-subset donors showed higher generation probabilities than non-shared clonotypes. Even with the large sequencing depth, rarefaction of the sorted-subset datasets indicated that sequencing was incomplete. Around 5.4% of naive CD4, more than 3% of naive CD8, roughly 2.5% of memory CD4, and about 0.4% of memory CD8 clonotypes were shared across a handful of donors. Because the study included only a small number of donors, the genetic and exposure-history diversity represented was limited. Pairwise subsampling led to the expectation that sequencing depth would affect the degree of clonotype sharing among donors.

The donors were healthy, HIV-negative adults who had no recently reported acute infections or vaccinations. Every donor was a Caucasian adult living in Nashville, Tennessee, USA. Magnetic negative selection was used to enrich CD4+ T cells, after which naive cells were positively selected on CD45RA and the negative fraction became the memory subset. Blood was collected by leukapheresis, and PBMCs were isolated by Ficoll-Histopaque density gradient centrifugation and then cryopreserved in liquid nitrogen vapor phase. Analytical flow cytometry was used to check the purity and quantity of each magnetically sorted T cell population. From each sorted fraction, genomic DNA was isolated and quantified by UV absorbance on a Nanodrop 2000c. The trim is 4 bases for V and 4 bases for J, with a gap of 12 bases between the germline ends. The CDR1 and CDR2 encoded by the germline V gene (reference sequence) are SGHNT and YYREEE. Counted from cysteine to phenylalanine, this CDR3 has 14 amino acids. Only the CDR3 DNA stays, 42 bases, in frame from base 1.

TCR CDR3 regions were amplified from genomic DNA by multiplex PCR using the deep immunoSEQ assay. Extracted genomic DNA from each cell subset was spread evenly across all wells of several immunoSEQ 96-well plates, with each plate serving as a replicate. Each replicate PCR for sorted subsets received roughly 200 ng genomic DNA, equal to 30,000 or so T cell genomes. Purified libraries were quantified with a Qubit 3.0 fluorometer, sized on a Bioanalyzer 2100, and re-quantified with the KAPA Library Quantification kit. Every immunoSEQ 96-well plate was sequenced on a dedicated single-read 150-cycle Illumina NextSeq 550 flow cell. The authors' pipeline ran thus. Because the immunoSEQ output held only junctional sequences and lacked quality scores, the filtering could not match the filtering applied to full-length reads. To assign V/J genes and CDR3, sequences were annotated against IMGT germline references using PyIR, a Python wrapper for IgBLAST v1.9. Any read was removed if the V/J assignment was weak (E-value above 1e-6), the CDR3 was missing, or the read contained stop codons, out-of-frame junctions, or ambiguous translated residues. V3J clonotypes were defined as sequences sharing an identical inferred V gene, J gene, and CDR3 amino acid sequence. To compute the percentage overlap between repertoires, the number of shared unique clonotypes was divided by the size of the smaller repertoire. Repertoire richness was assessed with RTK rarefaction, the Chao1 estimator, and Recon v2.1 estimates of unobserved clonotypes. OLGA was used to compute generation probabilities for all TCRbeta clonotypes that the gDNA method yielded from a few donors. The source is immuneACCESS, and TCRdb retained only in-frame sequences with V and J called. Part of the clones is not carried over; for the studies checked, unresolved V genes explain less than half of this, and the remainder is unexplained. For V, J and clone size, that table is used; D and trimming come from the DNA. The sample data list about 1.1 million clones, and approximately 80% of these were observed just once. Over 0.8% of the sample is in the top ten clones.

This clone was counted a single time. The antigen it recognizes is unknown. No quality values exist for individual bases; no much larger clone is one base distant. This sequence originates from a man younger than 35 in good health. Some clones in this sample may be carry-over from other donors' samples. The sequencing sample was made of memory CD4+ T cells from PBMCs. The sample's cell subset or site label, in plain terms: CD45RA-negative fraction. Recombination linked TRBV5-4 to TRBJ1-3, with a weak D call of TRBD1 (5 bases match). The sequenced DNA: TGTGCCAGCAGCCTGATGGGGGGAGGAAACACCATATATTTT. Its translation is CASSLMGGGNTIYF.